The TCR beta chain under discussion was sequenced for a study of post-analysis software for immune sequencing data. Study-level information: Relapsing-remitting, secondary progressive and progressive-relapsing multiple sclerosis were all included among the disease courses. Findings and limits, study-wide: A handful of TRBV segments were more frequent in patients than controls; TRBV5-6, TRBV5-1 and TRBV20-1 belonged to this group.

Trimming removed 5 bases at V and 3 bases at J, with 15 bases between. Germline V lookup: CDR1 SGHAT, CDR2 FQNNGV. CDR3 length: 15 residues. Unique molecular identifiers featured in each of the TCR beta cDNA libraries. TCRdb ran MiXCR on the PCR reads and lists one entry per CDR3 protein. The sample records 150,000 to 200,000 distinct CDR3 sequences, about 30% being singletons. Note on this clonotype: No antigen is known for it.

What was sequenced was blood. The chain uses TRBV11-2 and TRBJ2-3; tentatively, D is TRBD2 (6 bases). The TCR sequence derives from a girl aged 10-17 years with multiple sclerosis. The CDR3 sequence is CASSPRREKTDTQYF. The CDR3 nucleotides are TGTGCCAGCAGCCCGAGGAGGGAGAAGACAGATACGCAGTATTTT.